Listed below are T cell receptor beta chains from one sample, sequenced in a study of blood T cell repertoires in COVID-19. Profiling relied on immunoSEQ multiplex PCR, and the TCRdb table lists in-frame clones only, not all of them. The sample consists of about 14,000 clones, 84% of them appearing once. Sequences were obtained from peripheral blood. Every receptor here comes from a man in his forties or fifties with active COVID-19. The conserved cysteine and the conserved F or W are not part of the CDR3 here. Fields, in order: V gene, CDR3 protein.

v_gene: TRBV18
CDR3aa: ASSPLPGQGFNTQY

v_gene: TRBV27
CDR3aa: ASSLSTRRGPSNEQF

v_gene: TRBV18
CDR3aa: ASSITGGTGLGNEQF

v_gene: TRBV11-3
CDR3aa: ASSRGSYRGIVDTQY

v_gene: TRBV29-1
CDR3aa: SVLAGVEREQF

v_gene: TRBV7-6
CDR3aa: ASSLRDRGEAQPQH

v_gene: TRBV6-5
CDR3aa: ASSLNSYNEQF

v_gene: TRBV9
CDR3aa: ASSLGGGAELF

v_gene: TRBV6-6
CDR3aa: ASSTGLVGEQY

v_gene: TRBV24-1
CDR3aa: ATSDIPGQGGSNTQY

v_gene: TRBV10-3
CDR3aa: AISESGFLGQGSYEQY

v_gene: TRBV9
CDR3aa: ASSSSDRELTRGEGYT

v_gene: TRBV9
CDR3aa: ASSVAGGPNNEQF

v_gene: TRBV4-1
CDR3aa: ASSQVPYSLNEKLF

v_gene: TRBV11-1
CDR3aa: ASSGQGSAGTEAF

v_gene: TRBV2
CDR3aa: ASSEGRASTDTQY

v_gene: TRBV5-4
CDR3aa: ASSFRTGQGAWEQY

v_gene: TRBV9
CDR3aa: ASSVEAASSYEQY

v_gene: TRBV9
CDR3aa: ASSPRDRYYNEQF

v_gene: TRBV4-1
CDR3aa: ASSSPGKTNTEAF

v_gene: TRBV29-1
CDR3aa: SVPRTQETQY

v_gene: TRBV6-5
CDR3aa: ASSYTTGGAYNEQF

v_gene: TRBV4-1
CDR3aa: ASSPAGDYEQY

v_gene: TRBV5-5
CDR3aa: ASSDPIIAGAYNEQF

v_gene: TRBV28
CDR3aa: ASSSTENYEQY

v_gene: TRBV19
CDR3aa: ASSRAGPYNEQF

v_gene: TRBV20-1
CDR3aa: SASSSSGSSGELF

v_gene: TRBV7-8
CDR3aa: ASARGSGELF

v_gene: TRBV18
CDR3aa: ASSPGTSGSYEQY

v_gene: TRBV27
CDR3aa: ASSRGLAGHNEQF

v_gene: TRBV5-4
CDR3aa: ASSLDASYEQY

v_gene: TRBV27
CDR3aa: ASSLSSGRSTGELF

v_gene: TRBV2
CDR3aa: ASLLYTEAF

v_gene: TRBV2
CDR3aa: ASSEGQGLQPQH

v_gene: TRBV21-1
CDR3aa: ASSKNRDRDTEAF

v_gene: TRBV21-1
CDR3aa: ASSKRGYNEQF

v_gene: TRBV29-1
CDR3aa: SVQRSGEQY

v_gene: TRBV18
CDR3aa: ASSPLAGSTDTQY

v_gene: TRBV6-5
CDR3aa: ASVGGTFWDGELF

v_gene: TRBV5-4
CDR3aa: ASSNTGTGGGETQY

v_gene: TRBV28
CDR3aa: ASSLVSMSYEQY

v_gene: TRBV7-9
CDR3aa: ASPGSAGVMGEQF

v_gene: TRBV5-4
CDR3aa: ASSLERERAYEQY

v_gene: TRBV29-1
CDR3aa: SVEDPGDTYEQY

v_gene: TRBV9
CDR3aa: ASSGGGTPYGYT

v_gene: TRBV10-3
CDR3aa: AISVMAGDEQY

v_gene: TRBV2
CDR3aa: ASSEGVLGNGDTEAF

v_gene: TRBV29-1
CDR3aa: SVDGGQGGLRYGYT

v_gene: TRBV19
CDR3aa: ASSRGHGYEQY

v_gene: TRBV16
CDR3aa: ASSQAGLAGGGAYNEQF

v_gene: TRBV3-1/TRBV3-2
CDR3aa: ASSQDRSFSYEQY

v_gene: TRBV7-3
CDR3aa: ASSSSTSGRYNEQF

v_gene: TRBV6-4
CDR3aa: ASRVQGMSNTEAF

v_gene: TRBV7-2
CDR3aa: ASSHPGTDYGYT

v_gene: TRBV18
CDR3aa: ASSAGLGKETQY